Shown below are 7 T cell receptor beta chains from a single sample sequenced in a study of blood T cell repertoires in COVID-19. The repertoire was sequenced with immunoSEQ multiplex PCR; TCRdb's copy has only in-frame clones and lacks some. This table holds 200,000 to 250,000 clones, around 84% found once. Sequencing input: peripheral blood. All receptors derive from a man aged 25-45 years with active or convalescent COVID-19.

The genes are TRBV11-2 and TRBJ2-2; 8 bases agree with TRBD1. Germline values: CDR1 SGHAT, CDR2 FQNNGV. V gave up 2 bases and J gave up 2 bases; unmatched junction bases: 1. The CDR3 is 15 amino acids. The DNA of the CDR3 is TGTGCCAGCAGCTTATCAGGGGGCAACACCGGGGAGCTGTTTTTT. Residues: CASSLSGGNTGELFF.

The count of this clone is one. This chain connects TRBV2 to TRBJ1-4; TRBD1 might be the D (6 bases). The CDR3 length is 14 residues. Germline CDR1 SNHLY, CDR2 FYNNEI. Trimming left V 5 bases short and J 0 bases short, with 7 bases between. The chain's CDR3 is CASSRQATNEKLFF. DNA for the CDR3: TGTGCCAGCAGTCGACAGGCAACTAATGAAAAACTGTTTTTT. The full variable domain, with the rest looked up from reference TRBV2 and TRBJ1-4, is EPEVTQTPSHQVTQMGQEVILRCVPISNHLYFYWYRQILGQKVEFLVSFYNNEISEKSEIFDDQFSVERPDGSNFTLKIRSTKLEDSAMYFCASSRQATNEKLFFGSGTQLSVL.

This clone came up once. The chain recombines TRBV19 with TRBJ1-6; D unresolved. The CDR3 consists of 14 residues. Between the trimmed V and J ends, which lost 0 bases and 6 bases, there was a span of 6 bases. Germline loops: CDR1 LNHDA, CDR2 SQIVND (reference sequence). Here the CDR3 reads CASSIERSNSPLHF. CDR3 in DNA: TGTGCCAGTAGTATAGAACGGTCTAATTCACCCCTCCACTTT. The variable domain in full, with the rest retrieved from reference TRBV19 and TRBJ1-6, is DGGITQSPKYLFRKEGQNVTLSCEQNLNHDAMYWYRQDPGQGLRLIYYSQIVNDFQKGDIAEGYSVSREKKESFPLTVTSAQKNPTAFYLCASSIERSNSPLHFGNGTRLTVT.

The chain uses TRBV7-2 and TRBJ2-2; D is ambiguous. The CDR3 spans 18 residues. The V end lost 5 bases, the J end lost 1 base, and 20 bases lay between the germline ends. Germline-derived CDR1 and CDR2 are SGHTA and FQGNSA. CDR3 loop: CASSARRSQLQNTGELFF. The CDR3 DNA reads as TGTGCCAGCAGCGCCAGACGTAGCCAGCTTCAGAACACCGGGGAGCTGTTTTTT. Looking up the rest from reference TRBV7-2 and TRBJ2-2 gives the full variable domain: GAGVSQSPSNKVTEKGKDVELRCDPISGHTALYWYRQSLGQGLEFLIYFQGNSAPDKSGLPSDRFSAERTGGSVSTLTIQRTQQEDSAVYLCASSARRSQLQNTGELFFGEGSRLTVL.

The J gene is TRBJ2-2, the V gene TRBV15; 9 nucleotides align to TRBD1. V trimming: 7 bases; J trimming: 2 bases; junction bases outside the gene matches: 17. The CDR3 covers 19 residues. Looked up from germline, CDR1 is LNHNV and CDR2 is YYDKDF (reference sequence). In DNA, the CDR3 is TGTGCCACCACCAAGGTTACAGGGGGCTTCCGAGGTAACACCGGGGAGCTGTTTTTT. Amino acids: CATTKVTGGFRGNTGELFF. Drawing the rest from reference TRBV15 and TRBJ2-2, the complete variable domain is DAMVIQNPRYQVTQFGKPVTLSCSQTLNHNVMYWYQQKSSQAPKLLFHYYDKDFNNEADTPDNFQSRRPNTSFCFLDIRSPGLGDTAMYLCATTKVTGGFRGNTGELFFGEGSRLTVL.

With regard to this clone: This may be a read error: a much more frequent sequence differs by one nucleotide. Other DNA sequences in this specimen translate into the identical CDR3. The CDR3 loop reads CASSPGLRETQYF. The DNA of the CDR3 is TGTGCCAGCTCACCGGGACTGAGAGAGACCCAGTACTTC. J is TRBJ2-5 and V is TRBV18; perhaps TRBD2 as D (6 bases). Trimming pared 3 bases from V and 4 bases from J, leaving 9 bases between. The CDR3 has 13 amino acids. CDR1 KGHSH and CDR2 LQKENI come from the germline V gene.

The chain carries TRBV6-6 and TRBJ1-2; 7 bases match TRBD1. The CDR3 covers 15 residues. The V gene end was trimmed by 6 bases and the J gene end by 7 bases; junction bases not matched to a gene: 14. Germline V gene sequence: CDR1 MNHNY, CDR2 SVGAGI (reference sequence). The DNA of the CDR3 is TGTGCCAGCAGCGACCCAAAGGGACAGTCCGGTGGCTACACCTTC. Translated: CASSDPKGQSGGYTF.